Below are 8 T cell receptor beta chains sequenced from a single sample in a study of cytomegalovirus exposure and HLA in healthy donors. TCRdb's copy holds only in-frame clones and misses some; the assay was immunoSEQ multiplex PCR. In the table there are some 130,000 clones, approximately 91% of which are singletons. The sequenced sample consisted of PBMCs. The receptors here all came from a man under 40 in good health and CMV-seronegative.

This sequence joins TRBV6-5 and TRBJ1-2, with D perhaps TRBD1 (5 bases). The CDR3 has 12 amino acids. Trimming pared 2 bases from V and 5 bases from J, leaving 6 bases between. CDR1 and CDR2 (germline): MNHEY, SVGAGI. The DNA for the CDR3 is TGTGCCAGCAGTTACCAGGGTTATGGCTACACCTTC. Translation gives CASSYQGYGYTF.

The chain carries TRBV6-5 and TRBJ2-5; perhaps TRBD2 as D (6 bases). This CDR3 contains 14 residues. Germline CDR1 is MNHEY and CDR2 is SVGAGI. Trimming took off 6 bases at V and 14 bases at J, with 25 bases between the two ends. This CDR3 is CASRTQIGSKGAYF. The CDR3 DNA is TGTGCCAGCAGAACTCAAATCGGGAGTAAAGGCGCATACTTC.

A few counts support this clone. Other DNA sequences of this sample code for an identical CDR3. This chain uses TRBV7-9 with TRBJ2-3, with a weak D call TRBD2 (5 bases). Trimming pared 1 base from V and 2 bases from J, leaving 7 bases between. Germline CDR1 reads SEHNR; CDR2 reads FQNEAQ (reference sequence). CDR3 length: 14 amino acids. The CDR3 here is CASSLGLSTDTQYF. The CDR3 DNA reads TGTGCCAGCAGCTTAGGACTATCCACAGATACGCAGTATTTT.

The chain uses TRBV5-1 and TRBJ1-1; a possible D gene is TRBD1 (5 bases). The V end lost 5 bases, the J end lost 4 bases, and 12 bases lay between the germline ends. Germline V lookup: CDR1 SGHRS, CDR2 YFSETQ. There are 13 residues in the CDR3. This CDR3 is CASRTDGGTEAFF. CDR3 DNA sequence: TGCGCCAGCAGGACGGACGGGGGCACTGAAGCTTTCTTT.

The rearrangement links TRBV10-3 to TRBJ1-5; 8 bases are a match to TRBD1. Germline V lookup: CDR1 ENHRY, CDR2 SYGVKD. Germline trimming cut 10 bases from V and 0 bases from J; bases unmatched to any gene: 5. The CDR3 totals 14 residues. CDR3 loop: CATTGQDSNQPQHF. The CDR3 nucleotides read TGTGCCACCACGGGACAGGATAGCAATCAGCCCCAGCATTTT.

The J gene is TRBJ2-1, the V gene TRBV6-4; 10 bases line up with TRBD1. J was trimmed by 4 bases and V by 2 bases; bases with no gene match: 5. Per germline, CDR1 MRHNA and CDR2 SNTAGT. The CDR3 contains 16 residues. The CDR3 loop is CASSDDRDRGYNEQFF. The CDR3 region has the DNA TGTGCCAGCAGTGACGATCGGGACAGGGGTTACAATGAGCAGTTCTTC.

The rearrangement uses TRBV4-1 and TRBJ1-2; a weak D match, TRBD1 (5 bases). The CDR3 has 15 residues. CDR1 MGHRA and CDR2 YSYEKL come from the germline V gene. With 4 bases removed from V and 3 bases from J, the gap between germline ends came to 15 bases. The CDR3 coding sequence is TGCGCCAGCAGCCTCCAAGGGTCCAGGGACTATGGCTACACCTTC. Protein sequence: CASSLQGSRDYGYTF.

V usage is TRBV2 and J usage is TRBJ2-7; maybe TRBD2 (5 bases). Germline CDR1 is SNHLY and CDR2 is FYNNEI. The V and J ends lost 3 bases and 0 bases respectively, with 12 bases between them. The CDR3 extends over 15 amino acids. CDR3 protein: CASSDFGVSSYEQYF. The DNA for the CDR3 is TGTGCCAGCAGTGACTTCGGGGTTAGCTCCTACGAGCAGTACTTC. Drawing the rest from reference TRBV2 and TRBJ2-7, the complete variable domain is EPEVTQTPSHQVTQMGQEVILRCVPISNHLYFYWYRQILGQKVEFLVSFYNNEISEKSEIFDDQFSVERPDGSNFTLKIRSTKLEDSAMYFCASSDFGVSSYEQYFGPGTRLTVT.